The T cell receptor (beta chain) described here comes from a study of cytomegalovirus exposure and HLA in healthy donors. Study in general: T cells numbering around 180 million yielded more than 95 million unique TCR beta sequences in an earlier analysis.

Use of 60 Vbeta and 13 Jbeta primers characterized the PCR. Libraries were prepared by immunoSEQ multiplex PCR; TCRdb keeps only in-frame clonotypes and omits some of them. In the table there are some 150,000 clones, approximately 81% of which are singletons. As for this clone: Antigen specificity is unknown.

The study's findings and limits: In vitro confirmation showed a few CMV-associated chains to be CMV antigen specific. According to reports, the classifier identified cytomegalovirus status with high specificity and sensitivity. Later analysis reportedly placed an Asian-associated ancestry cluster below the approximately 680-donor mean in N-insertions.

This TCR derives from a woman under 30 in good health and CMV-seronegative. Sequences were obtained from PBMCs.

CDR3 in amino acids: CATSGTSGRSTDTQYF. The CDR3 DNA is TGTGCCACCAGCGGAACTAGCGGGAGGAGCACAGATACGCAGTATTTT. The genes are TRBV15 and TRBJ2-3; 12 bases agree with TRBD2. In germline, CDR1 is LNHNV, CDR2 YYDKDF (reference sequence). The length of the CDR3 is 16 residues. V was pared by 5 bases and J by 0 bases, with 3 bases of the junction left unmatched.